What follows are 15 T cell receptor beta chains derived from one specimen sequenced in a study of T cell responses to AZD1222 COVID-19 vaccine. Data came from immunoSEQ multiplex PCR; TCRdb stores just in-frame clones and leaves some out. The data show some 160,000 clones, around nine tenths seen once. The sample here was peripheral blood, taken on day 0 of AZD1222 vaccination. The receptors were sampled from an adult in good health.

This chain joins TRBV28 and TRBJ2-1; 7 nucleotides line up with TRBD2. The V and J ends lost 5 bases and 1 base, in that order; junction bases with no gene match: 2. Looked up from germline, CDR1 is MDHEN and CDR2 is SYDVKM. This CDR3 has 14 amino acids. CDR3 DNA: TGTGCCAGCAGTCCGGGAGGATCCTACAATGAGCAGTTCTTC. The encoded protein is CASSPGGSYNEQFF.

The gene calls are TRBV7-9 and TRBJ2-7, with D uncertain. This CDR3 has 15 residues. Germline CDR1 and CDR2: SEHNR and FQNEAQ (reference sequence). V lost 5 bases and J lost 0, with 14 bases in between. In nucleotides, the CDR3 is TGTGCCAGCAGCGCCGACGGGCAGATCTCCTACGAGCAGTACTTC. Translating it yields CASSADGQISYEQYF.

The table lists this clone with a few counts. The CDR3 region has the DNA TGCGCCAGCAGCCCCGGGTTACTTACCTACGAGCAGTACTTC. Translating it yields CASSPGLLTYEQYF. The rearrangement joins TRBV5-1 to TRBJ2-7; D is uncertain. Trimming removed 4 bases from V and 2 bases from J, with 13 bases in between. The CDR3 extends over 14 amino acids. CDR1 SGHRS and CDR2 YFSETQ come from the germline V gene.

This clone was seen a single time. The V and J genes are TRBV29-1 and TRBJ2-7; tentative D call: TRBD1 (6 bases). Per the germline V gene, CDR1 is SQVTM and CDR2 is ANQGSEA. The CDR3 runs 12 residues. Deletions cut 3 bases from V and 5 bases from J, with 11 bases between. CDR3 sequence reads: CSVDTGGDEQYF. CDR3 nucleotide sequence: TGCAGCGTTGATACTGGGGGCGACGAGCAGTACTTC.

This sequence joins TRBV27 and TRBJ1-2; D possibly corresponds to TRBD1 (5 bases). CDR1 is MNHEY, CDR2 SMNVEV, per germline (reference sequence). This CDR3 has 13 amino acids. Deletions cut 6 bases from V and 3 bases from J, with 11 bases between. The CDR3 here is CASSRGFDYGYTF. The CDR3 DNA follows: TGTGCCAGCAGCCGGGGCTTTGACTATGGCTACACCTTC.

This rearrangement joins TRBV6-4 to TRBJ1-1; the match to TRBD1 covers 7 bases. Trimming cost V 0 bases and J 1 base; bases outside gene matches: 5. The CDR3 length is 16 residues. Germline loops: CDR1 MRHNA, CDR2 SNTAGT. The CDR3 here is CASSDSPGTANTEAFF. As DNA, the CDR3 is TGTGCCAGCAGTGACTCTCCCGGGACAGCGAACACTGAAGCTTTCTTT.

The chain recombines TRBV7-8 with TRBJ1-1; D not resolved. The ends were cut back, 5 bases at V and 1 base at J, with 8 bases in the middle. Germline-derived CDR1 and CDR2 are SGHVS and FQNEAQ. The CDR3 is 13 amino acids. The CDR3 nucleotides are TGTGCCAGCAGCAACACCGAGAACACTGAAGCTTTCTTT. As protein: CASSNTENTEAFF.

This sequence joins TRBV28 and TRBJ1-4; TRBD1 matches 8 bases. Germline values: CDR1 MDHEN, CDR2 SYDVKM. After removal of 6 bases from V and 5 bases from J, the junction contained 8 bases not matched to a gene. This CDR3 spans 15 amino acids. CDR3 sequence reads: CASRPDRDINEKLFF. The CDR3 DNA is TGTGCCAGCAGGCCGGACAGGGACATAAATGAAAAACTGTTTTTT.

The rearrangement joins TRBV13 to TRBJ1-2; D perhaps matches TRBD1 (5 bases). Trimming cost V 1 base and J 3 bases, with 12 bases left between them. From germline, CDR1 is PRHDT and CDR2 FYEKMQ (reference sequence). The CDR3 length is 15 residues. The CDR3 DNA sequence: TGTGCCAGCAGCTTAGAAGGCAGGGTGGACTATGGCTACACCTTC. Translated, it gives CASSLEGRVDYGYTF.

The chain links TRBV7-3 to TRBJ1-2, with D unresolved. Germline V CDR1 and CDR2: SGHTA, FQGTGA. The germline V and J ends were trimmed by 4 bases and 2 bases, with 8 bases remaining between them. CDR3 length equals 13 residues. CDR3 coding DNA: TGTGCCAGCAGCTCCTCAGAGAACTATGGCTACACCTTC. This encodes CASSSSENYGYTF.

The J gene is TRBJ1-5, the V gene TRBV7-2, with D uncertain. The length of the CDR3 is 15 residues. Trimming removed 2 bases from V and 6 bases from J, with 14 bases in between. Germline V gene lookup returns CDR1 SGHTA and CDR2 FQGNSA. CDR3 sequence reads: CASSLIKGVGQPQHF. CDR3 coding DNA: TGTGCCAGCAGCTTAATAAAGGGAGTGGGTCAGCCCCAGCATTTT.

The CDR3 protein is CASSYSRGTGGYGYTF. DNA for the CDR3: TGTGCCAGCAGTTACTCCCGCGGGACAGGGGGCTATGGCTACACCTTC. The V call is TRBV6-5, the J call TRBJ1-2; 11 positions match TRBD1. The CDR3 has 16 amino acids. Germline CDR1 and CDR2: MNHEY and SVGAGI. V dropped 0 bases and J dropped 4; count of bases not matched to a gene: 4.

This chain joins TRBV2 and TRBJ1-4; possible D gene TRBD1, 6 bases. Germline CDR1 is SNHLY and CDR2 is FYNNEI. V lost 8 bases and J lost 4, with 14 bases in between. The CDR3 is 14 residues long. For the CDR3, the DNA is TGTGCCAGCCGCCTCCAGGGGCATAATGAAAAACTGTTTTTT. It yields the protein CASRLQGHNEKLFF.

The chain uses TRBV5-1 and TRBJ1-1, with 7 positions matching TRBD1. CDR1 is SGHRS and CDR2 is YFSETQ in the germline V gene. The CDR3 contains 16 residues. V dropped 1 base and J dropped 1; count of bases not matched to a gene: 7. DNA of the CDR3: TGCGCCAGCAGCTTGCCTGTGACAGGGCGGAACACTGAAGCTTTCTTT. Protein: CASSLPVTGRNTEAFF.

The chain combines TRBV6-5 with TRBJ2-7; no clear D. The V gene lost 2 bases and the J gene lost 2 bases, with 10 bases spanning the gap. Per the germline V gene, CDR1 is MNHEY and CDR2 is SVGAGI. The CDR3 is made up of 14 amino acids. For the CDR3, the DNA is TGTGCCAGCAGTTACGGCGGTTCTACCTACGAGCAGTACTTC. Translating gives CASSYGGSTYEQYF.